This T cell receptor (beta chain) was identified during a study of blood T cell repertoires in COVID-19. As for the study in general: Both acute and convalescent COVID-19 samples were obtained from the United States, Italy and Spain. In each case, the material was cDNA or gDNA derived from T cells, B-cell-depleted T cells, or PBMCs.

After removal of 8 bases from V and 5 bases from J, the junction contained 5 bases not matched to a gene. The CDR3 sequence is 13 residues long. Germline lookup yields CDR1 KGHSH and CDR2 LQKENI. Original methodology: Reference gene primers were amplified, and this amplification served to estimate nucleated cell counts. The protocol was immunoSEQ multiplex PCR, while the TCRdb copy is restricted to in-frame clones and leaves out a portion. V and J calls and clone size come straight from that table; D and trimming were deduced from the DNA. Here the sample spans over 85,000 clones, about 85% being singletons.

The chain carries TRBV18 and TRBJ2-1, with 8 positions matching TRBD1. The material sequenced was peripheral blood. This sequence originates from a man aged 65 to 79 with acute or convalescent COVID-19. The CDR3 nucleotides read TGTGCCAGCACGGACAGGGTGAACAATGAGCAGTTCTTC. Translation: CASTDRVNNEQFF.